This is a list of T cell receptor beta chains from one sample in a study of molecular identifiers for immune sequencing clone quantification. TCRdb processed the PCR reads anew with MiXCR; each CDR3 protein has one entry. This sample yields roughly 93,000 distinct CDR3 sequences, of which roughly 19% are seen a single time; roughly 0.89% belongs to the top ten. Input material: naive CD8+ T cells from blood, with Jurkat cell RNA spiked in. The receptors derive from a human donor in good health. Some libraries in this study had Jurkat cell RNA spiked in. Both conserved end residues are part of each CDR3. A D gene is named only where the DNA matches it firmly. Where a row states a size, it is once, few, many or the class of an expanded clone; other rows omit it.

abundance,d_gene,j_gene,v_gene,CDR3aa
many,-,TRBJ2-7,TRBV13,CASSLVGQPYEQYF
many,TRBD2,TRBJ2-3,TRBV24-1,CATSDPPGGAGGTDTQYF
many,TRBD2,TRBJ2-7,TRBV5-5,CASSGIWTSGANEQYF
many,-,TRBJ2-5,TRBV14,CASSQFAGAQETQYF
many,-,TRBJ2-7,TRBV9,CASSVEDIGAYEQYF
-,TRBD1,TRBJ1-1,TRBV19,CASTIYPTGTEAFF
many,-,TRBJ2-7,TRBV20-1,CSAGDIRYEQYF
many,TRBD2,TRBJ2-3,TRBV20-1,CSARVPSGRLDTQYF
many,TRBD2,TRBJ2-5,TRBV7-9,CASSPYSGRARETQYF
many,-,TRBJ2-3,TRBV10-2,CASSDQTDTQYF
few,-,TRBJ1-1,TRBV13,CASSSNREGPEAFF
many,-,TRBJ2-3,TRBV7-8,CASTPLGGGTDTQYF
many,-,TRBJ2-7,TRBV20-1,CSAREFGTSSYEQYF
-,-,TRBJ1-1,TRBV7-2,CASSLGLAGGTEALF
many,-,TRBJ2-7,TRBV20-1,CSARDHRQGMYEQYF
many,TRBD2,TRBJ2-1,TRBV29-1,CSVEDLMGTSTGEQFF
many,-,TRBJ2-5,TRBV4-3,CASSQDLSAGETQYF
-,TRBD1,TRBJ2-1,TRBV10-3,CAISETSHRGTYNEQFF
-,-,TRBJ2-5,TRBV6-5,CASRGDGQETQYF
many,-,TRBJ2-5,TRBV7-6,CASADTLQETQYF